Here is one TCR beta chain with its context. The antigen remains undetermined. This sample is drawn from a study of a mutant IDH1 vaccine in newly diagnosed glioma. This sample's time point: week 23, last vaccination. Topical imiquimod accompanied each vaccine dose, which consisted of 300 ug of mutant IDH1 20-mer peptide. Astrocytomas that were new, WHO grade 3 or 4, IDH1-mutant and ATRX-lost were present in the donors. The assay was immunoSEQ multiplex PCR, and TCRdb's table has in-frame clones only and misses some. The top ten clones hold about an eighth of a sample with tens of thousands of clones, over 75% of them seen once. CDR1 and CDR2 from the germline V gene are SGDLS and YYNGEE. The ends were cut back, 0 bases at V and 4 bases at J, with 7 bases in the middle. The CDR3 is 14 amino acids.

Sequenced material: PBMCs, taken from a glioma patient whose treatment included an IDH1 peptide vaccine. The TCR was taken from a man between 18 and 35 years old with glioma. The chain employs TRBV9 and TRBJ2-2; D gene uncertain. CDR3 nucleotides: TGTGCCAGCAGCGTAGCTATTGGCACCGGGGAGCTGTTTTTT. Protein product: CASSVAIGTGELFF.